This TCR beta chain was recovered during a study of alternative splicing in chronic myeloid leukemia remission (TCRdb year 2020). Context from the whole study: Remission specimens from the trials were collected at major or complete molecular response, at 12 or 24 months of TKI therapy. Peripheral blood from chronic-phase CML patients at diagnosis and remission was profiled by RNA sequencing and compared with healthy donors. The RESIST (imatinib), ENESTxtnd (nilotinib) and PINNACLE (nilotinib plus pegylated interferon) trials supplied 8 or 9 diagnostic specimens along with matched remission specimens. The median age was around 52 years at diagnosis, around 61 at remission and less than 40 for the healthy controls. Total leukocytes from peripheral blood collected in EDTA were used as the trial diagnostic specimens. Nine CML samples, seven diagnostic and two matched remission, came from the French Persistem study. Female/male counts were 11/5 for diagnosis samples, 8/3 for remission samples and 2/4 for controls. Trizol was used to extract total RNA from peripheral blood mononuclear cells of the diagnosis, remission and control samples.

The table lists this clonotype with a few counts. What this receptor recognizes is not known. General conclusions and limits of the study: Blood cell composition differed strongly depending on the timepoint, moving from an enrichment of myeloid progenitors at diagnosis to an enrichment of mature lymphoid cells at remission. At remission, blood cell composition was reshaped to resemble that of the lymphoid cell-enriched normal controls.

Libraries were made using bulk RNA-seq. The TruSeq Stranded RNA sample prep kit was used to generate libraries of poly-A-enriched mRNA from an input of 0.8 to 1 ug total RNA. Every sample was sequenced in triplicate, with paired-end sequencing run on a HiSeq 2500. RNA-seq read length was 125 nucleotides per mate. In the source study's methods: Reads were trimmed and aligned to hg38 with STAR v2.7, with quality control by FASTQC, RSeQC and multiqc. Salmon 0.14.1 was used to quantify gene expression levels as transcripts per million (TPM). Principal component analysis suggested that transcriptomic profiles were not driven by trial, library batch, sequencing batch, treatment regimen or sex. TCRdb reprocessed the reads, reporting each CDR3 protein sequence once and no DNA. TCRdb's processing, not the study's, gives the V and J calls here. Present in this sample are around 200 distinct CDR3 sequences, 93% of which were seen just once. The top ten hold roughly 34% of the sample.

The time point label for this specimen denotes: major or complete molecular response after front-line TKI therapy. Roughly 16 CML patients made up the patient cohort, and matched post-remission samples were retrieved for a subset of those patients. Based on the germline V gene (reference sequence), the CDR1 and CDR2 sequences are DFQATT and SNEGSKA. Its CDR3 holds 15 amino acids, cysteine through phenylalanine. The entry carries no DNA sequence. The sequence is built from TRBV20-1 and TRBJ2-1; TCRdb lists TRBD2, though no DNA is available to test this call. This TCR was recovered from an adult with chronic myeloid leukemia. Here the sequenced sample was PBMCs or total blood leukocytes (not recorded which), taken during remission. This receptor carries the CDR3 CSASRSGSSYNEQFF.